Presented here are 29 T cell receptor beta chains from one specimen sequenced in a study of control samples from healthy donors and cancer patients. Generated by immunoSEQ multiplex PCR, the TCRdb table keeps only in-frame clones and is missing some. The data contain 100,000 or so clones, 79% of them singletons. Specimen: blood. The source of these receptors is a woman aged 25 to 39 in good health.

This clone was observed a single time. The chain combines TRBV6-6 with TRBJ2-5; tentative D call: TRBD2 (6 bases). This CDR3 is built from 15 residues. Trimming removed 5 bases from V and 2 bases from J, with 15 bases in between. The germline V gene has CDR1 MNHNY and CDR2 SVGAGI (reference sequence). The CDR3 here is CASSPPGETQETQYF. The CDR3 DNA follows: TGTGCCAGCAGTCCGCCGGGAGAAACACAAGAGACCCAGTACTTC.

The J gene is TRBJ1-3, the V gene TRBV30; D gene ambiguous. This CDR3 is built from 13 residues. Trimming left V 2 bases short and J 2 bases short, with 7 bases between. The germline V gene has CDR1 GTSNPN and CDR2 SVGIG (reference sequence). The chain's CDR3 is CAWSYSAGNTIYF. Here the CDR3 DNA reads TGTGCCTGGAGTTACAGCGCTGGAAACACCATATATTTT.

The chain links TRBV19 to TRBJ2-3; D gene uncertain. This CDR3 contains 11 residues. Trimming left V 5 bases short and J 5 bases short, with 5 bases between. Germline V gene sequence: CDR1 LNHDA, CDR2 SQIVND (reference sequence). DNA of the CDR3: TGTGCCAGTAGTCCCGGAGATACGCAGTATTTT. Its translation is CASSPGDTQYF.

This clone was seen just once. This sequence joins TRBV15 and TRBJ1-1; no definite D call. Trimming took off 0 bases at V and 3 bases at J, with 11 bases between the two ends. Germline assignment: CDR1 LNHNV and CDR2 YYDKDF (reference sequence). CDR3 size: 15 residues. The CDR3 is CATSREAGAYTEAFF. DNA for the CDR3: TGTGCCACCAGCAGAGAGGCGGGAGCGTACACTGAAGCTTTCTTT.

This clone was seen only a few times. This chain links TRBV5-1 with TRBJ1-1; 9 nucleotides align to TRBD1. The CDR3 spans 14 residues. Germline CDR1 reads SGHRS; CDR2 reads YFSETQ. V gave up 3 bases and J gave up 3 bases; unmatched junction bases: 3. CDR3 region: CASSSWTGDTEAFF. The CDR3 nucleotides are TGCGCCAGCAGCTCATGGACAGGGGACACTGAAGCTTTCTTT.

The DNA of the CDR3 is TGTGCCAGCAGTTCCACCGGGTCTTATAGCAATCAGCCCCAGCATTTT. This encodes CASSSTGSYSNQPQHF. The chain uses TRBV27 and TRBJ1-5; D is uncertain. V gave up 4 bases and J gave up 0 bases, with 13 bases separating them. The V gene's germline CDR1 is MNHEY and CDR2 SMNVEV (reference sequence). This CDR3 is 16 amino acids long.

The rearrangement links TRBV5-6 to TRBJ2-1, with 7 bases fitting TRBD2. Germline V CDR1 and CDR2: SGHDT, YYEEEE. This CDR3 comprises 16 residues. The trim removed 4 bases at V and 2 bases at J, leaving 9 bases unmatched. DNA of the CDR3: TGTGCCAGCAGCCCTACCGGGCGGGGGACCTACAATGAGCAGTTCTTC. Translating gives CASSPTGRGTYNEQFF.

The count of this clone is one. CDR3 coding DNA: TGTGCCAGCAGCCCGCTGGGGTTCTATGGCTACACCTTC. It codes for CASSPLGFYGYTF. The chain is built from TRBV5-8 and TRBJ1-2; D is undetermined. The CDR3 has 13 residues. The germline V gene encodes CDR1 SGHTS and CDR2 YDEGEE. The V and J ends lost 4 bases and 4 bases respectively, with 11 bases between them.

This clone has more than one count but fewer than ten. The genes are TRBV19 and TRBJ2-1, with 11 bases fitting TRBD2. The germline V gene encodes CDR1 LNHDA and CDR2 SQIVND (reference sequence). The CDR3 is 15 residues long. Germline trimming cut 3 bases from V and 7 bases from J; bases unmatched to any gene: 5. The CDR3 coding sequence is TGTGCCAGTAGTATTCGGACTAGCGGGCTGAATGAGCAGTTCTTC. Translation: CASSIRTSGLNEQFF.

J is TRBJ2-7 and V is TRBV9; the D gene is possibly TRBD1 (6 bases). Trimming removed 3 bases from V and 6 bases from J, with 22 bases in between. The germline V gene has CDR1 SGDLS and CDR2 YYNGEE. There are 16 residues in the CDR3. CDR3 sequence reads: CASSEFGDTGPLEQYF. The CDR3 nucleotides are TGTGCCAGCAGCGAGTTTGGGGACACCGGACCGCTCGAGCAGTACTTC.

The V and J genes are TRBV11-2 and TRBJ1-4; a weak D match, TRBD1 (5 bases). The germline V gene has CDR1 SGHAT and CDR2 FQNNGV. Trimming shortened V by 5 bases and J by 3 bases, and 13 bases separated the two germline ends. The CDR3 totals 15 residues. This CDR3 reads CASSLRGTSNEKLFF. CDR3 in DNA: TGTGCCAGCAGCCTTCGAGGGACGTCTAATGAAAAACTGTTTTTT.

The V and J genes are TRBV30 and TRBJ1-1, with TRBD1 as a possible D gene (5 bases). The germline V and J ends were trimmed by 4 bases and 2 bases, with 14 bases remaining between them. This CDR3 is built from 14 residues. The germline V gene has CDR1 GTSNPN and CDR2 SVGIG (reference sequence). The CDR3 loop is CAWTSVGVNTEAFF. CDR3 in DNA: TGTGCCTGGACCTCTGTGGGGGTAAACACTGAAGCTTTCTTT. The variable domain in full, completed from reference TRBV30 and TRBJ1-1, reads SQTIHQWPATLVQPVGSPLSLECTVEGTSNPNLYWYRQAAGRGLQLLFYSVGIGQISSEVPQNLSASRPQDRQFILSSKKLLLSDSGFYLCAWTSVGVNTEAFFGQGTRLTVV.

The chain recombines TRBV10-3 with TRBJ2-3; 9 nucleotides match TRBD1. The CDR3 is 15 amino acids. The J segment lost 3 bases and the V segment lost 0 bases, leaving 1 base of the junction unmatched. Germline-derived CDR1 and CDR2 are ENHRY and SYGVKD. For the CDR3, the DNA is TGTGCCATCAGTGAGTCTGGACAGGGGACAGATACGCAGTATTTT. Amino acids: CAISESGQGTDTQYF.

CDR3 residues: CASSLGDSQNTEAFF. CDR3 bases: TGCGCCAGCAGCTTGGGGGACTCCCAGAACACTGAAGCTTTCTTT. The V and J genes are TRBV5-1 and TRBJ1-1; a weak D match, TRBD1 (5 bases). Germline V gene sequence: CDR1 SGHRS, CDR2 YFSETQ. V was trimmed by 0 bases and J by 1 base, leaving 10 bases between them. The CDR3 totals 15 residues.

The chain links TRBV7-2 to TRBJ1-1; no definite D call. The germline V gene encodes CDR1 SGHTA and CDR2 FQGNSA. Trimming pared 3 bases from V and 0 bases from J, leaving 2 bases between. The CDR3 has 12 residues. As DNA, the CDR3 is TGTGCCAGCAGCTTTATGAACACTGAAGCTTTCTTT. It translates to CASSFMNTEAFF.

This chain connects TRBV12-1 to TRBJ1-1; TRBD1, the D gene given by the table, was not confirmed from the DNA. TRBV12-1 is tagged as a pseudogene. This CDR3 is 15 amino acids long. The CDR3: CASSFWTELQTEAFF. The DNA of the CDR3 is TGTGCCAGCAGCTTTTGGACAGAGTTGCAGACTGAAGCTTTCTTT.

This clone was seen many times. The rearrangement uses TRBV2 and TRBJ2-7; 11 bases line up with TRBD1. Looked up from germline, CDR1 is SNHLY and CDR2 is FYNNEI. The CDR3 is 17 amino acids. J gave up 5 bases and V 1 base, and 10 bases lay outside the gene matches. The DNA of the CDR3 is TGTGCCAGCAGTGAAGTCTCGGGACAGGGGGTTCTACACGAGCAGTACTTC. It specifies CASSEVSGQGVLHEQYF.

The V and J genes are TRBV7-8 and TRBJ2-7, with D maybe TRBD2 (5 bases). CDR1 SGHVS and CDR2 FQNEAQ come from the germline V gene. The CDR3 sequence is 15 residues long. The ends were cut back, 2 bases at V and 9 bases at J, with 20 bases in the middle. The CDR3 spells CASSLTSGGQAGQYF. As DNA, the CDR3 is TGTGCCAGCAGCTTAACTTCAGGCGGGCAAGCTGGGCAGTACTTC.

The chain carries TRBV4-3 and TRBJ1-1; weak D call: TRBD1 (5 bases). There are 13 residues in the CDR3. Trimming left V 3 bases short and J 5 bases short, with 10 bases between. Looked up from germline, CDR1 is LGHNA and CDR2 is YSLEER. CDR3: CASSQGVRTEAFF. CDR3 bases: TGCGCCAGCAGCCAGGGGGTAAGGACTGAAGCTTTCTTT.

This rearrangement joins TRBV10-1 to TRBJ1-1; TRBD1 might be the D (6 bases). V lost 4 bases and J lost 10, with 16 bases in between. The CDR3 has 13 amino acids. The germline V gene has CDR1 WNHNN and CDR2 SYGVQD (reference sequence). The DNA of the CDR3 is TGCGCCAGCAGTGTTGGTGGGGGCGATGGAGCTTTCTTT. This translates into CASSVGGGDGAFF.

The DNA for the CDR3 is TGTGCCAGCAGCCAAGAAGCGCCGGGGGGCGAGCAGTACTTC. Protein: CASSQEAPGGEQYF. This rearrangement joins TRBV3-1 (or the pseudogene TRBV3-2) to TRBJ2-7; 7 bases are a match to TRBD2. Germline CDR1 reads LGHDT; CDR2 reads YNNKEL (reference sequence). Unmatched junction bases numbered 5, after V lost 0 bases and J lost 6 bases. The CDR3 has 14 residues.

V gene TRBV10-3 combines with J gene TRBJ2-7; D may be TRBD1 (5 bases). The CDR3 totals 15 residues. Trimming pared 4 bases from V and 0 bases from J, leaving 13 bases between. The germline V gene has CDR1 ENHRY and CDR2 SYGVKD. The CDR3 loop reads CAISGGRARSYEQYF. CDR3 nucleotide sequence: TGTGCCATCAGTGGGGGCCGGGCCCGCTCCTACGAGCAGTACTTC.

This clone appeared a single time. The chain couples TRBV2 to TRBJ1-6; 10 nucleotides align to TRBD1. CDR3 length equals 14 residues. Germline values: CDR1 SNHLY, CDR2 FYNNEI. Losses at the gene ends were 6 bases for V and 9 bases for J; bases not matched to a gene: 5. This CDR3 is CASRGDRGTSPLHF. The DNA of the CDR3 is TGTGCCAGCAGGGGGGACAGGGGTACTTCACCCCTCCACTTT.

The V gene is TRBV7-2, the J gene TRBJ2-3, with 12 positions matching TRBD1. The CDR3 is made up of 15 amino acids. The trim removed 5 bases at V and 5 bases at J, leaving 5 bases unmatched. Germline CDR1 and CDR2: SGHTA and FQGNSA. This CDR3 reads CASSRDRGQGDTQYF. The CDR3 DNA reads as TGTGCCAGCAGCCGGGACAGGGGGCAGGGAGATACGCAGTATTTT.

The chain combines TRBV7-2 with TRBJ1-5; D remains ambiguous. Trimming pared 3 bases from V and 1 base from J, leaving 10 bases between. The CDR3 totals 15 residues. Germline loops: CDR1 SGHTA, CDR2 FQGNSA. The CDR3 region is CASSFGQGSNQPQHF. In DNA form, the CDR3 reads TGTGCCAGCAGCTTCGGGCAAGGAAGCAATCAGCCCCAGCATTTT.

This chain uses TRBV29-1 with TRBJ2-1; TRBD1 matches at 10 bases. The CDR3 is 17 amino acids. V lost 4 bases to trimming and J lost 4 bases; unmatched junction nucleotides: 13. The germline V gene has CDR1 SQVTM and CDR2 ANQGSEA. Here the CDR3 reads CSVVVGMGQGLYNEQFF. CDR3 nucleotide sequence: TGCAGCGTTGTTGTAGGAATGGGACAGGGGCTATACAATGAGCAGTTCTTC.

The CDR3 coding sequence is TGTGCCAGCTCACCAAACAGGGTCGGCACTGAAGCTTTCTTT. Its translation is CASSPNRVGTEAFF. The chain has TRBV18 and TRBJ1-1, with a weak D call TRBD1 (6 bases). The CDR3 is 14 amino acids. The germline V gene has CDR1 KGHSH and CDR2 LQKENI. V was cut by 2 bases and J by 4 bases, with 11 bases left in between.

This chain joins TRBV2 and TRBJ2-5; the D gene could be TRBD1 or TRBD2 (5 bases each). Trimming took 10 bases from V and 7 from J, leaving 19 bases between them. CDR3 length: 13 amino acids. Germline V lookup: CDR1 SNHLY, CDR2 FYNNEI. CDR3 loop: CAIFPRGHGTQYF. In DNA, the CDR3 is TGTGCCATCTTCCCCCGGGGCCATGGGACCCAGTACTTC.

The chain joins TRBV2 to TRBJ2-7, with TRBD1 identical over 7 bases. Germline CDR1 reads SNHLY; CDR2 reads FYNNEI. The CDR3 length is 14 residues. V shed 8 bases and J 3 bases; nucleotides not matched to a gene: 10. CDR3 in DNA: TGTGCCAGCCGCACAGGGGTCGAAATCTACGAGCAGTACTTC. Its protein product is CASRTGVEIYEQYF.